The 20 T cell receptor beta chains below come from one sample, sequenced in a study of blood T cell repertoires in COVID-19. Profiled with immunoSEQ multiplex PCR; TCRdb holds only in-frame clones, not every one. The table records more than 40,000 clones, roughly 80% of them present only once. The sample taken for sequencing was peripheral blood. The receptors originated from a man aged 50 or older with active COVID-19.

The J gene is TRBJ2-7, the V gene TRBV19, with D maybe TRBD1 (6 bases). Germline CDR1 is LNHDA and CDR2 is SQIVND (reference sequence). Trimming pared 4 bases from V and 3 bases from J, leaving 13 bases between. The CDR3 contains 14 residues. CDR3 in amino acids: CASSRYRDIYEQYF. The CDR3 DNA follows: TGTGCCAGTAGTAGATACAGGGATATCTACGAGCAGTACTTC. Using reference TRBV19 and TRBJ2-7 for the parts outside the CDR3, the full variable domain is DGGITQSPKYLFRKEGQNVTLSCEQNLNHDAMYWYRQDPGQGLRLIYYSQIVNDFQKGDIAEGYSVSREKKESFPLTVTSAQKNPTAFYLCASSRYRDIYEQYFGPGTRLTVT.

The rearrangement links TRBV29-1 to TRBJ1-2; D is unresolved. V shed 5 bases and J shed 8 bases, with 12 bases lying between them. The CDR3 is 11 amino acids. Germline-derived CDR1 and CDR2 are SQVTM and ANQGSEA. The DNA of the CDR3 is TGCAGCGTTCTTCCTTTCGAGGGCTACACCTTC. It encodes CSVLPFEGYTF.

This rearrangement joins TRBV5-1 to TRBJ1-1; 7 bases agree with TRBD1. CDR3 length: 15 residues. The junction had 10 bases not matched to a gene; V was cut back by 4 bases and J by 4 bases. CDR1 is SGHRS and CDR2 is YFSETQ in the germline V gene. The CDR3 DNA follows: TGCGCCAGCAGCCTGGGCGACAGGGAAGTCACTGAAGCTTTCTTT. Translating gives CASSLGDREVTEAFF.

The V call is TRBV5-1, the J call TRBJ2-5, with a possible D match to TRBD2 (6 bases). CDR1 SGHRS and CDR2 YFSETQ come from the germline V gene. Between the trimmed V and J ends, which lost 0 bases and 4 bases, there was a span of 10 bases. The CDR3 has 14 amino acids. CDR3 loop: CASSLGGGLETQYF. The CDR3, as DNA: TGCGCCAGCAGCTTGGGTGGAGGGTTAGAGACCCAGTACTTC.

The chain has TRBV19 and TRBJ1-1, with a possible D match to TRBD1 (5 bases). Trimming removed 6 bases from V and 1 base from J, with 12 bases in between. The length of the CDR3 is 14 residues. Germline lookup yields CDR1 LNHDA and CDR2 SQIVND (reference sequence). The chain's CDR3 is CASRWGVRNTEAFF. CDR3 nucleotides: TGTGCCAGTAGGTGGGGCGTAAGGAACACTGAAGCTTTCTTT.

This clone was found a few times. The CDR3 loop reads CASTTGGPLDTQYF. The CDR3 region has the DNA TGTGCCAGCACAACAGGGGGCCCCTTAGATACGCAGTATTTT. The chain couples TRBV7-8 to TRBJ2-3; 9 bases are shared with TRBD1. The germline V gene encodes CDR1 SGHVS and CDR2 FQNEAQ. V dropped 7 bases and J dropped 5; count of bases not matched to a gene: 7. CDR3 size: 14 residues.

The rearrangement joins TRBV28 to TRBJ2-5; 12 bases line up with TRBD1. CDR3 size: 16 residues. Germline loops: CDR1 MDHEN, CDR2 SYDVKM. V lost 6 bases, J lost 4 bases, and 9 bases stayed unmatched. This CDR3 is CASRSGTGGIRETQYF. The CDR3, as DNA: TGTGCCAGCAGGTCCGGGACAGGGGGCATCCGAGAGACCCAGTACTTC.

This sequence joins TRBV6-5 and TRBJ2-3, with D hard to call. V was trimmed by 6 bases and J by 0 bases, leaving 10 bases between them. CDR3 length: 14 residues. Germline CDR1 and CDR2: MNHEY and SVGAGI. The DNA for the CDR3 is TGTGCCAGCAGCCACAGAGTTAGCACAGATACGCAGTATTTT. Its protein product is CASSHRVSTDTQYF.

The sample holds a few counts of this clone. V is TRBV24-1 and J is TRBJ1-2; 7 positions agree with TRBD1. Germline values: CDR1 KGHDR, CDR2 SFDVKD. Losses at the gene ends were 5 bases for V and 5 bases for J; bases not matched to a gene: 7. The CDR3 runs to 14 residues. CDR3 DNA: TGTGCCACCAGTGCTACCGGGACAGCTTATGGCTACACCTTC. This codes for CATSATGTAYGYTF.

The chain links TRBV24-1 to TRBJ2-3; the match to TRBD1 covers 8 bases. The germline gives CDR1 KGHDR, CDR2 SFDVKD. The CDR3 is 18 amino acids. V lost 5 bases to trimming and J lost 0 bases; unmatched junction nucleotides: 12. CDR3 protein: CATSGQGAQLTSTDTQYF. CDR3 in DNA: TGTGCCACCAGTGGCCAGGGGGCGCAACTTACTAGCACAGATACGCAGTATTTT.

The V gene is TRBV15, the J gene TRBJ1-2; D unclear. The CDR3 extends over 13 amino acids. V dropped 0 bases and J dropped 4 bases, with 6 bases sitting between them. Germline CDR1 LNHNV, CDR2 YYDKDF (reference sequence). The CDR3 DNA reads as TGTGCCACCAGCAGAGAAGACATCTATGGCTACACCTTC. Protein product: CATSREDIYGYTF.

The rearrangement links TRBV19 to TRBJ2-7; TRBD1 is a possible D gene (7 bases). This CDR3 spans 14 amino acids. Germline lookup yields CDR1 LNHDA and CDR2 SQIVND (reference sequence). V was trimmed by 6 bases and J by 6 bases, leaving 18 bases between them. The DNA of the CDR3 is TGTGCCAGTAGCCCCGGCGACAGGGAGGCCGAGCAGTACTTC. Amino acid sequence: CASSPGDREAEQYF. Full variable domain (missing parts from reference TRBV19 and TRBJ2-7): DGGITQSPKYLFRKEGQNVTLSCEQNLNHDAMYWYRQDPGQGLRLIYYSQIVNDFQKGDIAEGYSVSREKKESFPLTVTSAQKNPTAFYLCASSPGDREAEQYFGPGTRLTVT.

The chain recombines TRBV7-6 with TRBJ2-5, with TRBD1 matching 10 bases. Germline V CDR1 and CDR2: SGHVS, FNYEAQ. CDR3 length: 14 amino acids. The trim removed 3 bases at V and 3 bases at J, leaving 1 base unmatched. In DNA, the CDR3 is TGTGCCAGCAGCTTGGGACAGGGGAAAGAGACCCAGTACTTC. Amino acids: CASSLGQGKETQYF.

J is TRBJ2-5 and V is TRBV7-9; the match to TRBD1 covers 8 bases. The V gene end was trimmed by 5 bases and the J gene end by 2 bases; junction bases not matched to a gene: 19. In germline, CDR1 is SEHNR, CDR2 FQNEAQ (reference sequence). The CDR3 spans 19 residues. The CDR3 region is CASSPGQARLWGPQETQYF. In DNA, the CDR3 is TGTGCCAGCAGCCCGGGACAGGCTAGACTCTGGGGCCCGCAAGAGACCCAGTACTTC.

The CDR3 DNA follows: TGTGCCAGTAGTATTTCCAGCTCCTACAATGAGCAGTTCTTC. This sequence encodes CASSISSSYNEQFF. The J gene is TRBJ2-1, the V gene TRBV19; D remains unclear. The CDR3 sequence is 14 residues long. V was pared by 3 bases and J by 0 bases, with 6 bases between. Germline lookup yields CDR1 LNHDA and CDR2 SQIVND (reference sequence).

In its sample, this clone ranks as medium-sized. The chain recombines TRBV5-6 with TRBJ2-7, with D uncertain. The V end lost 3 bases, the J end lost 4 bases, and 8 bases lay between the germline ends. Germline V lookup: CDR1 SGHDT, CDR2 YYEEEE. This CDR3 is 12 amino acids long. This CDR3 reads CASSSRHYEQYF. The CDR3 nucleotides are TGTGCCAGCAGCTCTAGGCATTACGAGCAGTACTTC.

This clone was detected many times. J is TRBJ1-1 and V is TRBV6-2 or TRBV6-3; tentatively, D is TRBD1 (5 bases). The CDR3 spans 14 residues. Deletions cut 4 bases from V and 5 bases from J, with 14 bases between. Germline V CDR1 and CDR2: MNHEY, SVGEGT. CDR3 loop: CASSFTTPGTEAFF. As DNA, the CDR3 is TGTGCCAGCAGTTTCACTACCCCAGGGACTGAAGCTTTCTTT.

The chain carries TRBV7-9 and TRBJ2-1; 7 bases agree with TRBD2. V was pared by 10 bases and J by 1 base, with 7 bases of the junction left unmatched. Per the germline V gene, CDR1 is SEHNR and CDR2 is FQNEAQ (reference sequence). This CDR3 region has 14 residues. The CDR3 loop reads CATLWEGSYNEQFF. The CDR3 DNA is TGTGCCACCCTATGGGAGGGGTCCTACAATGAGCAGTTCTTC.

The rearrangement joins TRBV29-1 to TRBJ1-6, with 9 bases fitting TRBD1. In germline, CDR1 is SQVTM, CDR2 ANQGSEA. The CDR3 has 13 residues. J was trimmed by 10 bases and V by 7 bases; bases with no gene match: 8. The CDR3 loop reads CSASQGAWSPLHF. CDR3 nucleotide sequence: TGCAGCGCGTCACAGGGGGCATGGTCACCCCTCCACTTT. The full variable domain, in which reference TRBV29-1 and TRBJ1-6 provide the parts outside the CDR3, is SAVISQKPSRDICQRGTSLTIQCQVDSQVTMMFWYRQQPGQSLTLIATANQGSEATYESGFVIDKFPISRPNLTFSTLTVSNMSPEDSSIYLCSASQGAWSPLHFGNGTRLTVT.

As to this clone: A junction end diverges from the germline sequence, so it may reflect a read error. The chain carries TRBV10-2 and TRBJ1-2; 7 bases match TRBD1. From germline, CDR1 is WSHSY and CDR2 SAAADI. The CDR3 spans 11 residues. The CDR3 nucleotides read TGCGCCAGCAGTGAGAGGGACAGCCTCGCCTTC. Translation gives CASSERDSLAF.